This T cell receptor (beta chain) is drawn from a study of neurological immune-mediated disorders. This CDR3 has 13 residues. The germline V gene encodes CDR1 SGHDN and CDR2 FVKESK. This clonotype was observed a handful of times. Its target is unknown. One end of the junction is discordant with germline, which a read error may explain. Study outcomes and limitations: The greatest degree of TCR clonal expansion was observed in HTLV-1-associated myelopathy, with the lowest in multiple sclerosis, below that of healthy controls.

The cDNA came from 5'RACE, which used 10-nucleotide random UMIs. One entry per CDR3 protein results from TCRdb running MiXCR on the 5' RACE reads. This sample has roughly 15,000 distinct CDR3 sequences; roughly 14% occur once, and the top ten carry approximately 15%. The sequencing input was PBMCs. This chain uses TRBV14 with TRBJ1-1; a possible D gene is TRBD1 (5 bases). The source of this sequence is a man between 60 and 70 years old with HTLV-1-associated myelopathy (HAM/TSP). In DNA, the CDR3 is TGTGCCAGCAGGCAAGGGGTTTGGGCTGAAGCTTTCTTT. Residues: CASRQGVWAEAFF.